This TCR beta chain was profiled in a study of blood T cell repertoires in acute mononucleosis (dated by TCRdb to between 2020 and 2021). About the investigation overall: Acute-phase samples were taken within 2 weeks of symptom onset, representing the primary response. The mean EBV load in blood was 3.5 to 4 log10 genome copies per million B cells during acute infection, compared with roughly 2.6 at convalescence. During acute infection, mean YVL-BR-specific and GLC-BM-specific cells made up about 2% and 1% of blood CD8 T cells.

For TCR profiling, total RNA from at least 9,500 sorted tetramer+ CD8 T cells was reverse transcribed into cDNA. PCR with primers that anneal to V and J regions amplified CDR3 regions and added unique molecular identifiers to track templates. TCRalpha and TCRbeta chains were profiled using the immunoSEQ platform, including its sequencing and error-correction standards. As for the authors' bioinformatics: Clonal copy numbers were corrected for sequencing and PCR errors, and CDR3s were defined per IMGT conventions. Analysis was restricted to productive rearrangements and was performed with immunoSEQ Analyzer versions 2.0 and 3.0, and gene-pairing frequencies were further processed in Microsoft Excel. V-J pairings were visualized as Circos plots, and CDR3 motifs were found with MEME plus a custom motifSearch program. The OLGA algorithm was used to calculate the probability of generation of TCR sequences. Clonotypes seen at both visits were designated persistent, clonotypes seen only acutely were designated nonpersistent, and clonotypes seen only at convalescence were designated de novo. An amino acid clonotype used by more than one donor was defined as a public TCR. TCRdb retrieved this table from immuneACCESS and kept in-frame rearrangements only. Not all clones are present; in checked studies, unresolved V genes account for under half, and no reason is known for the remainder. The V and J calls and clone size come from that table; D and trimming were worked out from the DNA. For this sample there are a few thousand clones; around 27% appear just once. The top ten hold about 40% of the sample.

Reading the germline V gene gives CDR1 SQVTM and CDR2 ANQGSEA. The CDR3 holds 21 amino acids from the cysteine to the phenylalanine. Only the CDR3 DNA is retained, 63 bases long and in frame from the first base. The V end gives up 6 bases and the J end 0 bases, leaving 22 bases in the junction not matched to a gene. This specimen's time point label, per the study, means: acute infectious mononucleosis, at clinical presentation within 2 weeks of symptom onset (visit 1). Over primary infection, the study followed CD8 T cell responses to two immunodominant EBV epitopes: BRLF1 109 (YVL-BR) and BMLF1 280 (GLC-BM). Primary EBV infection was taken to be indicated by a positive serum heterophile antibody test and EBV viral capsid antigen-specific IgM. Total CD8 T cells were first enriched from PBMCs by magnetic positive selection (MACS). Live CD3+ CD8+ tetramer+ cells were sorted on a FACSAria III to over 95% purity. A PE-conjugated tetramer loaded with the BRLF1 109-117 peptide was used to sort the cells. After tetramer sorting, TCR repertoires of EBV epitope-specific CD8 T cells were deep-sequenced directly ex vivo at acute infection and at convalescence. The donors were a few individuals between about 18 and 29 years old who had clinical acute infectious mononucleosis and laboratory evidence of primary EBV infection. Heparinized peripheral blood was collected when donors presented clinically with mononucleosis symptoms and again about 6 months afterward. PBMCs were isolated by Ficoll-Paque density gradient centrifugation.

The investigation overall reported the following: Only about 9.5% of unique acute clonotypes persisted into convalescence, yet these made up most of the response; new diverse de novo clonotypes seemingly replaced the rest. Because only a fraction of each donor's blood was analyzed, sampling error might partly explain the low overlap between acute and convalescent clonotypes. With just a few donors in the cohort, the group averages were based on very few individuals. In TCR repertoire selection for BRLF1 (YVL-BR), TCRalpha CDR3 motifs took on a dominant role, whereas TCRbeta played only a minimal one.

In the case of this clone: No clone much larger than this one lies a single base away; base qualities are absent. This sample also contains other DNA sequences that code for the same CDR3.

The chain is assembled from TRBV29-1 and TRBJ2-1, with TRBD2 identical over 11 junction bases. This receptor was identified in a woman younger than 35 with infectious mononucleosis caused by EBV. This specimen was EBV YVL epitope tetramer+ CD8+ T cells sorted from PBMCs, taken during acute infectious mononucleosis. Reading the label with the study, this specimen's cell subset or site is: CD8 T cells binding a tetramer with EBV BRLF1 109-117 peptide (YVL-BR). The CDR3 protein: CSVVGTGSGTSGAYSYNEQFF. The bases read TGCAGCGTAGTAGGGACAGGGTCCGGGACTAGCGGTGCATACTCCTACAATGAGCAGTTCTTC.